This record concerns one TCR beta chain sequence. Only a few counts were recorded for this clone. Its antigen is currently not known. No base qualities exist here, and no much larger clone lies one base off it. Including cysteine and phenylalanine, the CDR3 has 14 amino acids. The only DNA kept is the CDR3, 42 bases in frame from the first base. As encoded in the germline V gene (reference sequence), CDR1 is LNHDA while CDR2 is SQIVND. Germline trimming amounts to 6 bases on V and 3 bases on J, with 6 as the count of junction bases outside the gene matches. Library method: the immunoSEQ multiplex PCR assay. In most patients, genomic DNA was isolated using the Qiagen DNeasy Blood and Tissue Kit and sent frozen to Adaptive Biotechnologies for TCR sequencing. For most patients, genomic DNA was subjected to high-throughput TCR-beta CDR3 sequencing by Adaptive Biotechnologies. Regarding the original processing steps: Adaptive's ImmunoSEQ software was the source of the TCR sequencing data for roughly 19 patients, while a few other patients were processed with MiXCR and VDJtools. To correct CD4 versus CD8 sorting errors, any sequence found in both subsets at a frequency ratio below 5:1 was removed. CDR3 nucleotide sequences shared by donor and recipient were removed because the origin of these sequences could not be assigned. To count as alloreactive, a clone needed at least 2-fold expansion over unstimulated cells and a minimum CFSE-low frequency of 0.002% (template counts) or 0.001% (read counts). Clones were considered mappable if detected in sequenced pre-transplant spleen, lymph node, or MLR CFSE-low populations of the donor or recipient. The cumulative frequency of alloreactive clones was calculated as a percentage of all sequences, weighted by copy number. TCRdb took over this immuneACCESS table, retaining in-frame rearrangements with V and J assigned. Such tables are incomplete; in checked studies, under half of the missing clones stem from an unresolved V gene, and the remainder is unexplained. V and J calls and clone size follow that table, whereas D and trimming were derived from the DNA. The sample table shows tens of thousands of clones, and more than 80% are seen once. The ten biggest clones cover roughly 2.6% of the sample.

This entry belongs to a study of graft-versus-host responses after intestinal transplantation (dated by TCRdb to the early 2020s). Describing the broader study: Recipients received multivisceral, liver-intestinal, or isolated intestinal transplants. All recipients received anti-thymocyte globulin induction followed by maintenance tacrolimus and steroids for 3 to 4 years. Samples from a few later patients were sequenced in-house on an Illumina MiSeq with MiXCR processing rather than by the commercial service. A cohort of approximately 24 intestinal transplant recipients, including one retransplant, was enrolled, and a few patients lacking pretransplant specimens were excluded. A peak of at least 4% donor T cells among recipient peripheral blood mononuclear cells was the definition used for donor T cell macrochimerism. Alloreactive clones were identified by sequencing pre-transplant mixed lymphocyte reaction products and comparing them with unstimulated pre-transplant donor and recipient T cells. After intestinal transplantation, graft-versus-host and host-versus-graft alloreactive T cell clones were followed in the graft, circulation and bone marrow using bulk TCR-beta CDR3 sequencing. Broad study findings and their caveats: Early after transplant, peak levels of circulating GvH clones were associated with declines in HvG clones. In patients with donor T cell macrochimerism, the allografts had high GvH to HvG T cell clonal ratios. The relatively low number and heterogeneity of intestinal transplant patients limited the conclusions. GvH clones were detected in recipient bone marrow, and some appeared earlier in ileal mucosa or blood, consistent with an intestinal mucosal origin.

The intended sense of this specimen's time point label: cells obtained before transplantation from donor or recipient. CD3+CD4+ and CD3+CD8+ populations were FACS-sorted from unstimulated pre-transplant donor and recipient cells taken from spleen or lymph nodes. The rearranged segments are TRBV19 and TRBJ2-7, with 9 bases matching TRBD1. This clonotype originated in a human donor who received an intestinal transplant. Specimen: unstimulated CD8+ T cells sorted from spleen or lymph node cells, collected before intestinal transplant. The nucleotide sequence reads as follows: TGTGCCAGTAGCAGACAGGGGGTCGACTACGAGCAGTACTTC. Its protein product is CASSRQGVDYEQYF.